The 30 T cell receptor beta chains given below trace back to one sample, sequenced in a study of T cells in Graves' hyperthyroidism and ophthalmopathy. RNA transcripts served as the template for amplifying TCR beta CDR3 regions. In the first-round RT-PCR of the TCR CDR3, the HTBI primer set was used. Each CDR3 protein gets one entry after TCRdb re-called the multiplex PCR reads with MiXCR. Of about 560,000 distinct CDR3 sequences detected, around 45% appear once; the ten largest clones hold 8.2%. Sequencing input: peripheral blood or thyroid tissue (not recorded which). These receptor sequences come from a woman between 18 and 29 years old with Graves' hyperthyroidism.

The rearrangement uses TRBV7-2 and TRBJ2-7; a weak D match, TRBD2 (5 bases). The germline CDR1 and CDR2 sequences are SGHTA and FQGNSA. Trimming removed 3 bases at V and 7 bases at J, with 19 bases between. The CDR3 spans 15 residues. CDR3 nucleotides: TGTGCCAGCAGCTTGGTTGGCGGCATCTCGGGGGAGCAGTACTTC. Protein product: CASSLVGGISGEQYF. The variable domain in full, with the rest retrieved from reference TRBV7-2 and TRBJ2-7, is GAGVSQSPSNKVTEKGKDVELRCDPISGHTALYWYRQSLGQGLEFLIYFQGNSAPDKSGLPSDRFSAERTGGSVSTLTIQRTQQEDSAVYLCASSLVGGISGEQYFGPGTRLTVT.

The rearrangement uses TRBV7-9 and TRBJ2-2; no clear D gene. This CDR3 comprises 12 residues. V was trimmed by 5 bases and J by 7 bases, leaving 8 bases between them. CDR1 and CDR2 (germline): SEHNR, FQNEAQ (reference sequence). CDR3 sequence: CASSRVVGELFF. In DNA, the CDR3 is TGTGCCAGCAGCCGAGTGGTCGGGGAGCTGTTTTTT.

This chain connects TRBV10-3 to TRBJ1-1; no clear D. Trimming removed 11 bases at V and 1 base at J, with 17 bases between. The length of the CDR3 is 14 residues. CDR1 is ENHRY, CDR2 SYGVKD, per germline. The CDR3 DNA reads as TGTGCCGCTGTCCGGGCCCCAGGGAACACTGAAGCTTTCTTT. It is translated as CAAVRAPGNTEAFF.

This clonotype was counted between two and nine times. J is TRBJ2-2 and V is TRBV24-1; TRBD1 aligns across 10 bases. The J segment lost 3 bases and the V segment lost 4 bases, leaving 7 bases of the junction unmatched. Germline V gene data show CDR1 as KGHDR and CDR2 as SFDVKD. The CDR3 loop spans 17 amino acids. The CDR3 coding sequence is TGTGCCACCAGTGAGGAAGACAGGGGGCAGGACACCGGGGAGCTGTTTTTT. Encoded protein: CATSEEDRGQDTGELFF.

Worth noting for this clonotype: At one end the junction does not follow the germline gene, possibly because of a read error. The chain carries TRBV15 and TRBJ2-2; no reliable D call. The CDR3 consists of 16 residues. Germline lookup yields CDR1 LNHNV and CDR2 YYDKDF (reference sequence). CDR3 sequence: CTTSRDLGGVAGELFF. The CDR3 DNA reads TGTACCACCAGCAGAGATCTAGGTGGAGTGGCCGGGGAGCTGTTTTTT.

Ten or more counts support this clonotype. The chain employs TRBV25-1 and TRBJ1-6; 9 bases are shared with TRBD1. Germline CDR1 is MGHDK and CDR2 is SYGVNS. This CDR3 spans 16 amino acids. Trimming took 8 bases from V and 1 from J; bases not matched to a gene: 6. The CDR3 coding sequence is TGTGCCAGCTCGGACAGGGGACTGTCCTATAATTCACCCCTCCACTTT. Its protein is CASSDRGLSYNSPLHF. Supplemented by reference TRBV25-1 and TRBJ1-6, the full variable domain reads EADIYQTPRYLVIGTGKKITLECSQTMGHDKMYWYQQDPGMELHLIHYSYGVNSTEKGDLSSESTVSRIRTEHFPLTLESARPSHTSQYLCASSDRGLSYNSPLHFGNGTRLTVT.

The chain uses TRBV24-1 and TRBJ2-2; the match to TRBD2 covers 8 bases. CDR3 length equals 15 residues. CDR1 is KGHDR and CDR2 is SFDVKD in the germline V gene. The junction had 10 bases not matched to a gene; V was cut back by 9 bases and J by 5 bases. The CDR3 region has the DNA TGTGCCACCTGTCAGTGCGGGAGGCAAACCGGGGAGCTGTTTTTT. It encodes CATCQCGRQTGELFF.

A single count supports this clonotype. V and J are TRBV7-8 and TRBJ1-1, with D perhaps TRBD1 (6 bases). CDR1 and CDR2 (germline): SGHVS, FQNEAQ. V dropped 5 bases and J dropped 6 bases, with 16 bases sitting between them. The CDR3 covers 14 residues. CDR3 bases: TGTGCCAGCAGCCCGAACAGGGTGAGTCCTGAAGCTTTCTTT. As protein: CASSPNRVSPEAFF.

This chain uses TRBV10-1 with TRBJ1-1; D remains ambiguous. Germline V gene sequence: CDR1 WNHNN, CDR2 SYGVQD (reference sequence). The CDR3 is made up of 15 amino acids. Trimming removed 6 bases from V and 6 bases from J, with 20 bases in between. CDR3 coding DNA: TGCGCCAGCAGCGGGGATAAAAGCGGGAGGGCTGAAGCTTTCTTT. Translating gives CASSGDKSGRAEAFF.

This sequence joins TRBV7-3 and TRBJ1-5, with TRBD1 matching over 8 bases. This CDR3 comprises 15 residues. V was clipped by 3 bases and J by 4 bases; unmatched bases: 5. Germline V gives CDR1 SGHTA, CDR2 FQGTGA. For the CDR3, the DNA is TGTGCCAGCAGCTTGCGGACAGGGAGGAATCAGCCCCAGCATTTT. Its translation: CASSLRTGRNQPQHF. The full variable domain, with the rest looked up from reference TRBV7-3 and TRBJ1-5, is GAGVSQTPSNKVTEKGKYVELRCDPISGHTALYWYRQSLGQGPEFLIYFQGTGAADDSGLPNDRFFAVRPEGSVSTLKIQRTERGDSAVYLCASSLRTGRNQPQHFGDGTRLSIL.

The gene calls are TRBV7-9 and TRBJ1-1; D gene ambiguous. Germline lookup yields CDR1 SEHNR and CDR2 FQNEAQ (reference sequence). V gave up 3 bases and J gave up 13 bases, with 12 bases separating them. This CDR3 region has 11 residues. CDR3 sequence: CASSLGREVFF. Here the CDR3 DNA reads TGTGCCAGCAGCTTGGGCCGGGAGGTTTTCTTT.

This clonotype occurred a few times. The chain carries TRBV27 and TRBJ2-2; D is ambiguous. Trimming pared 5 bases from V and 5 bases from J, leaving 6 bases between. The CDR3 is made up of 12 amino acids. CDR1 and CDR2 from the germline V gene are MNHEY and SMNVEV (reference sequence). This CDR3 reads CASSTRTGELFF. CDR3 DNA: TGTGCCAGCAGTACCCGTACCGGGGAGCTGTTTTTT.

In its sample, this clonotype was seen a few times. The chain carries TRBV2 and TRBJ1-5, with a tentative D call TRBD1 (5 bases). The CDR3 is 14 residues long. V lost 5 bases to trimming and J lost 4 bases, with 12 bases between them. The germline V gene encodes CDR1 SNHLY and CDR2 FYNNEI. The CDR3, as DNA: TGTGCCAGCAGTTTATTTCAGGGAAATCAGCCCCAGCATTTT. This gives the protein CASSLFQGNQPQHF.

This clonotype was seen ten or more times. V gene TRBV6-5 combines with J gene TRBJ2-2, with TRBD1 matching 10 bases. The CDR3 contains 15 residues. V shed 2 bases, J shed 3 bases, and the junction held 0 bases outside the gene matches. The V gene's germline CDR1 is MNHEY and CDR2 SVGAGI. The CDR3 sequence: CASSYGTGDTGELFF. In nucleotides, the CDR3 is TGTGCCAGCAGTTACGGGACAGGGGACACCGGGGAGCTGTTTTTT.

This clonotype was seen more than once but under ten times. V usage is TRBV7-3 and J usage is TRBJ2-7; D could derive from TRBD1 or TRBD2 (5 bases each). The CDR3 runs 15 residues. The V gene lost 11 bases and the J gene lost 3 bases, with 23 bases spanning the gap. Per germline, CDR1 SGHTA and CDR2 FQGTGA. The CDR3 DNA sequence: TGTGCCGCGAACCCCGGGACCCAGAATTACTACGAGCAGTACTTC. Translating it yields CAANPGTQNYYEQYF. Full variable domain (missing parts from reference TRBV7-3 and TRBJ2-7): GAGVSQTPSNKVTEKGKYVELRCDPISGHTALYWYRQSLGQGPEFLIYFQGTGAADDSGLPNDRFFAVRPEGSVSTLKIQRTERGDSAVYLCAANPGTQNYYEQYFGPGTRLTVT.

About this clonotype itself: A read error is likely, as this CDR3 ends without the conserved phenylalanine or tryptophan. CDR3 sequence reads: CSVGWGGGYTL. CDR3 DNA: TGCAGCGTTGGGTGGGGCGGCGGCTACACCCTC. The V gene is TRBV29-1, the J gene TRBJ1-2; perhaps TRBD1 as D (5 bases). Trimming shortened V by 4 bases and J by 8 bases, and 11 bases separated the two germline ends. There are 11 residues in the CDR3. Germline lookup yields CDR1 SQVTM and CDR2 ANQGSEA.

Points on this clonotype: At one end, the junction sequence differs from germline, possibly due to a read error. V and J are TRBV20-1 and TRBJ2-7; 9 bases line up with TRBD2. The CDR3 has 15 amino acids. The V gene's germline CDR1 is DFQATT and CDR2 SNEGSKA (reference sequence). The CDR3 loop is CSANPSASGIYEQCF. The CDR3 DNA reads TGCAGTGCGAACCCCTCCGCTAGCGGGATCTACGAGCAGTGCTTC.

This chain uses TRBV7-2 with TRBJ2-5; D gene ambiguous. The length of the CDR3 is 13 residues. Germline values: CDR1 SGHTA, CDR2 FQGNSA. Trimming stripped 5 bases from V and 4 bases from J, with 11 bases between. CDR3 protein: CASSQEAVETQYF. The CDR3 nucleotides read TGTGCCAGCAGCCAAGAGGCCGTAGAGACCCAGTACTTC.

Only a few counts were recorded for this clonotype. The chain has TRBV15 and TRBJ2-3; 10 bases are shared with TRBD1. The CDR3 contains 16 residues. CDR1 and CDR2 from the germline V gene are LNHNV and YYDKDF (reference sequence). V dropped 0 bases and J dropped 5; count of bases not matched to a gene: 5. The CDR3 sequence is CATSRESGQGIDTQYF. The CDR3 DNA reads as TGTGCCACCAGCAGAGAGTCGGGACAGGGGATAGATACGCAGTATTTT. The full variable domain, its missing parts supplied by reference TRBV15 and TRBJ2-3, is DAMVIQNPRYQVTQFGKPVTLSCSQTLNHNVMYWYQQKSSQAPKLLFHYYDKDFNNEADTPDNFQSRRPNTSFCFLDIRSPGLGDTAMYLCATSRESGQGIDTQYFGPGTRLTVL.

This clonotype has a count of ten or more. The chain links TRBV19 to TRBJ1-5; TRBD1 agrees at 10 bases. This CDR3 spans 15 amino acids. CDR1 and CDR2 (germline): LNHDA, SQIVND (reference sequence). V gave up 4 bases and J gave up 5 bases; unmatched junction bases: 5. The CDR3 DNA reads as TGTGCCAGTAGTACCAGGGGACAGGGGTATCAGCCCCAGCATTTT. Translated, it gives CASSTRGQGYQPQHF. The full variable domain, completed using reference TRBV19 and TRBJ1-5, is DGGITQSPKYLFRKEGQNVTLSCEQNLNHDAMYWYRQDPGQGLRLIYYSQIVNDFQKGDIAEGYSVSREKKESFPLTVTSAQKNPTAFYLCASSTRGQGYQPQHFGDGTRLSIL.

The genes are TRBV24-1 and TRBJ1-5; D unresolved. V lost 5 bases, J lost 2 bases, and 15 bases lay in between. The CDR3 is 16 residues long. In germline, CDR1 is KGHDR, CDR2 SFDVKD. CDR3 in DNA: TGTGCCACCAGTGCTGTTGACAATCTCGGCAATCAGCCCCAGCATTTT. This gives the protein CATSAVDNLGNQPQHF.

The chain links TRBV2 to TRBJ2-3; 10 bases are a match to TRBD1. Losses at the gene ends were 7 bases for V and 5 bases for J; bases not matched to a gene: 6. Germline CDR1 SNHLY, CDR2 FYNNEI. The length of the CDR3 is 14 residues. The DNA for the CDR3 is TGTGCCAGCAAGACAGGGGGCTGGAAAGATACGCAGTATTTT. Its translation: CASKTGGWKDTQYF.

This clonotype was seen repeatedly, ten times or more. V and J are TRBV15 and TRBJ2-7, with 7 bases aligning to TRBD1. Germline loops: CDR1 LNHNV, CDR2 YYDKDF (reference sequence). CDR3 length: 16 amino acids. V lost 3 bases, J lost 1 base, and 9 bases stayed unmatched. In nucleotides, the CDR3 is TGTGCCACCAGCAGTGCTGCTGGCAGGGGGTCCTACGAGCAGTACTTC. It codes for CATSSAAGRGSYEQYF.

This clonotype was observed at least ten times. V gene TRBV5-1 combines with J gene TRBJ1-1; no definite D call. Trimming removed 3 bases from V and 7 bases from J, with 10 bases in between. The CDR3 is 12 amino acids. CDR1 and CDR2 (germline): SGHRS, YFSETQ. The CDR3 DNA follows: TGCGCCAGCAGCTGGGCGGGTAATGAAGCTTTCTTT. This gives the protein CASSWAGNEAFF.

The chain combines TRBV10-3 with TRBJ1-6; 10 positions agree with TRBD1. The CDR3 loop spans 14 amino acids. Germline values: CDR1 ENHRY, CDR2 SYGVKD. The V and J ends lost 6 bases and 8 bases, in that order; junction bases with no gene match: 4. For the CDR3, the DNA is TGTGCCATCAGCACGGACAGGGGGGATTCACCCCTCCACTTT. This translates into CAISTDRGDSPLHF.

With regard to this clonotype: At one end, the junction sequence differs from germline, possibly due to a read error. The gene calls are TRBV7-9 and TRBJ2-7, with TRBD2 identical over 9 bases. The better agreement between TRBJ2-1 and the DNA end casts doubt on the J call. This CDR3 comprises 15 residues. Germline loops: CDR1 SEHNR, CDR2 FQNEAQ (reference sequence). The CDR3 region is CASSFRLAEYNEQFF. CDR3 sequence (DNA): TGCGCCAGCAGCTTCCGACTAGCGGAATACAATGAGCAGTTCTTC.

This clonotype was seen many times. The CDR3 region has the DNA TGTGCCACCAGTGGGACTAGCGGGGTGACCCAGTACTTC. Its protein product is CATSGTSGVTQYF. V gene TRBV24-1 combines with J gene TRBJ2-5; 12 bases map to TRBD2. With 5 bases clipped from V and 7 bases from J, the junction kept 1 base outside the gene matches. The germline CDR1 and CDR2 sequences are KGHDR and SFDVKD. CDR3 length: 13 amino acids.

The V call is TRBV2, the J call TRBJ1-2; D gene unclear. The V and J ends lost 3 bases and 4 bases respectively, with 9 bases between them. This CDR3 is built from 13 residues. Germline CDR1 is SNHLY and CDR2 is FYNNEI. In DNA, the CDR3 is TGTGCCAGCAGTGAGCAGATTGGCTATGGCTACACCTTC. This gives the protein CASSEQIGYGYTF.

The sample holds a few counts of this clonotype. In nucleotides, the CDR3 is TGTGCCAGCAGCTTGGGACTAACCGCGAACACCGGGGAGCTGTTTTTT. Its translation is CASSLGLTANTGELFF. The V and J genes are TRBV13 and TRBJ2-2, with TRBD2 matching 7 bases. The germline V gene has CDR1 PRHDT and CDR2 FYEKMQ (reference sequence). V shed 3 bases and J 0 bases; nucleotides not matched to a gene: 4. This CDR3 spans 16 amino acids.

This clonotype was observed a few times. V and J are TRBV20-1 and TRBJ2-3; D tentatively fits TRBD1 or TRBD2 (5 bases each). The CDR3 spans 16 residues. From germline, CDR1 is DFQATT and CDR2 SNEGSKA (reference sequence). Trimming cost V 1 base and J 0 bases, with 14 bases left between them. This chain's CDR3 is CSARARDHGSTDTQYF. The CDR3 DNA sequence: TGCAGTGCTAGAGCTCGGGACCACGGAAGCACAGATACGCAGTATTTT.